This T cell receptor beta chain was observed in a study of T cells in Graves' hyperthyroidism and ophthalmopathy. As for this clonotype: Its antigen is unknown.

The CDR3 regions of TCR beta were amplified from RNA transcripts. First-round RT-PCR of the TCR CDR3 relied on the HTBI primer set. TCRdb reanalysed the multiplex PCR reads using MiXCR and keeps one entry per CDR3 protein. The data show roughly 300,000 distinct CDR3 sequences, with less than 30% seen just once and approximately 30% held by the top ten. Each diagnosis was grounded in clinical symptoms, serum thyroxine and TRAb, thyroid ultrasound, and orbital computed tomography. The PBMCs studied were ones that came from 10 ml fresh peripheral blood. Germline V CDR1 and CDR2: KGHDR, SFDVKD. Trimming cost V 4 bases and J 6 bases; bases outside gene matches: 9. The CDR3 is made up of 16 amino acids. Study conclusions and caveats: Most clonotypes expanded in the thyroid (above 0.001) were also present in blood.

The sample comprised blood. The sequence derives from a man aged 35-49 years with Graves' hyperthyroidism that later progressed to Graves' ophthalmopathy. The chain has TRBV24-1 and TRBJ2-2; 8 bases match TRBD1. This CDR3 is CATSDPGTGFSGELFF. The CDR3, as DNA: TGTGCCACCAGTGACCCCGGGACAGGATTCTCCGGGGAGCTGTTTTTT.